This T cell receptor beta chain was sequenced during a study of CD8+ T cells in alopecia areata. Study in general: Treated patients swallowed 5 to 10 mg of oral tofacitinib twice daily. Severity in treated patients was scored by percentage of scalp area affected. Notes on the study in general: Clonality in lesional scalp, especially alopecia totalis/universalis, exceeded that of normal scalp. Scalp samples also contribute reads from the resident alphabeta T cells found in normal skin.

Reverse transcription of extracted RNA yielded cDNA, which provided the sequencing template. The data were produced by immunoSEQ multiplex PCR, yet TCRdb's version contains in-frame clones alone and is incomplete. The sample includes 80,000 to 100,000 clones, around 44% of them seen just once. Only a few counts were recorded for this clone. Its antigen is unidentified. Treatment of the sample: oral pan-JAK inhibitor, 5-10 mg twice daily. This CDR3 region has 12 residues. Trimming took 4 bases from V and 1 from J, leaving 4 bases between them. Germline V gene lookup returns CDR1 MGHDK and CDR2 SYGVNS. The source was CD8+ T cells sorted from blood, collected at week 24, from a patient treated with tofacitinib. The receptor comes from a human donor with alopecia areata. The chain has TRBV25-1 and TRBJ1-1; D ambiguous. CDR3: CASSGQNTEAFF. CDR3 bases: TGTGCCAGCAGTGGGCAGAACACTGAAGCTTTCTTT.